One sample yielded the 14 T cell receptor beta chains listed below, sequenced in a study of cytomegalovirus exposure and HLA in healthy donors. Both 60 Vbeta primers and 13 Jbeta primers went into the PCR. Sequenced by immunoSEQ multiplex PCR; TCRdb stores in-frame clones only, minus some. The data contain approximately 110,000 clones, around 77% of them singletons. Sequenced sample: PBMCs. These TCRs come from a human donor in good health.

The rearrangement links TRBV28 to TRBJ1-5; 11 nucleotides agree with TRBD1. Germline V gene lookup returns CDR1 MDHEN and CDR2 SYDVKM. This CDR3 spans 15 amino acids. V dropped 6 bases and J dropped 2; count of bases not matched to a gene: 3. The CDR3 DNA reads TGTGCCAGCAGCTCGGGACAGGGGGGCAATCAGCCCCAGCATTTT. It codes for CASSSGQGGNQPQHF.

J is TRBJ1-1 and V is TRBV29-1; TRBD1 is a possible D gene (5 bases). CDR1 is SQVTM, CDR2 ANQGSEA, per germline. The CDR3 is made up of 12 amino acids. V was clipped by 7 bases and J by 3 bases, with 12 bases between them. The CDR3 DNA reads as TGCAGCGGGGGGAGGGTGGACACTGAAGCTTTCTTT. Translation gives CSGGRVDTEAFF.

Only a few counts were recorded for this clone. The chain carries TRBV5-6 and TRBJ1-2; D perhaps matches TRBD1 (5 bases). The length of the CDR3 is 15 residues. V lost 2 bases to trimming and J lost 6 bases, with 17 bases between them. The germline V gene encodes CDR1 SGHDT and CDR2 YYEEEE. The CDR3 sequence is CASSFYDRGLHGYTF. CDR3 in DNA: TGTGCCAGCAGCTTTTACGATAGGGGCTTGCATGGCTACACCTTC.

The DNA of the CDR3 is TGCAGCGTTGGCTACTCCGGGGGTCGATTTGGCTACACCTTC. This gives the protein CSVGYSGGRFGYTF. The V and J genes are TRBV29-1 and TRBJ1-2; a weak D match, TRBD1 (5 bases). The CDR3 consists of 14 residues. V was trimmed by 4 bases and J by 7 bases, leaving 19 bases between them. The V gene's germline CDR1 is SQVTM and CDR2 ANQGSEA.

The gene calls are TRBV9 and TRBJ2-1, with 8 bases fitting TRBD2. This CDR3 comprises 16 residues. The V gene's germline CDR1 is SGDLS and CDR2 YYNGEE. The ends lost 4 bases at V and 0 bases at J; junction bases unmatched: 6. DNA of the CDR3: TGTGCCAGCAGCCCCCTAGCGGGTAGCTCCTACAATGAGCAGTTCTTC. This sequence encodes CASSPLAGSSYNEQFF.

This sequence joins TRBV19 and TRBJ1-2, with 9 bases aligning to TRBD1. J was trimmed by 6 bases and V by 6 bases; bases with no gene match: 8. Germline CDR1 and CDR2: LNHDA and SQIVND (reference sequence). The CDR3 is 14 amino acids. The CDR3 here is CASSMDRGSDGYTF. DNA for the CDR3: TGTGCCAGTAGCATGGACAGGGGTAGCGATGGCTACACCTTC.

The chain uses TRBV5-6 and TRBJ2-1; 10 positions agree with TRBD2. J lost 5 bases, V lost 0 bases, and 2 bases had no gene match. Germline V gene data show CDR1 as SGHDT and CDR2 as YYEEEE. There are 15 residues in the CDR3. CDR3 sequence: CASSLELAGNNEQFF. The CDR3, as DNA: TGTGCCAGCAGCTTGGAACTAGCGGGGAACAATGAGCAGTTCTTC.

The V and J genes are TRBV7-6 and TRBJ2-2; the match to TRBD1 covers 9 bases. CDR3 length equals 16 residues. Germline loops: CDR1 SGHVS, CDR2 FNYEAQ. V shed 0 bases, J shed 7 bases, and the junction held 6 bases outside the gene matches. The DNA for the CDR3 is TGTGCCAGCAGCTTAGCCGGGACAGGGATTGGCGGGGAGCTGTTTTTT. Encoded protein: CASSLAGTGIGGELFF.

The chain employs TRBV27 and TRBJ2-1, with TRBD2 as a possible D gene (6 bases). This CDR3 is 15 amino acids long. Germline CDR1 is MNHEY and CDR2 is SMNVEV (reference sequence). V gave up 5 bases and J gave up 6 bases, with 17 bases separating them. The CDR3 DNA is TGTGCCAGCAGTCTTGGGACCGGGGGTCTCAATGAGCAGTTCTTC. Encoded protein: CASSLGTGGLNEQFF.

This clone is a singleton in its sample. The rearrangement links TRBV11-2 to TRBJ2-5; 9 bases align to TRBD2. The last part of the DNA fits TRBJ2-7 better; the J call may be wrong. The CDR3 is 15 residues long. Germline V CDR1 and CDR2: SGHAT, FQNNGV. The CDR3 nucleotides read TGTGCCAGCAGCTCCTTAGCGGGAGCGTTCTACGAGCAGTACTTC. This codes for CASSSLAGAFYEQYF.

This clone has just a few counts. One end of the junction is discordant with germline, which a read error may explain. The V gene is TRBV7-7, the J gene TRBJ2-2; 7 nucleotides line up with TRBD1. Looked up from germline, CDR1 is SSHAT and CDR2 is FNYEAQ (reference sequence). The CDR3 is 15 residues long. The CDR3 loop is CASSLGGAGSGELFF. In nucleotides, the CDR3 is TGTGCTAGCAGCCTAGGGGGCGCCGGGTCCGGGGAGCTGTTTTTT. The full variable domain, rest sourced from reference TRBV7-7 and TRBJ2-2, is GAGVSQSPRYKVTKRGQDVTLRCDPISSHATLYWYQQALGQGPEFLTYFNYEAQPDKSGLPSDRFSAERPEGSISTLTIQRTEQRDSAMYRCASSLGGAGSGELFFGEGSRLTVL.

The rearrangement joins TRBV19 to TRBJ1-5, with 7 bases aligning to TRBD1. Germline V gene data show CDR1 as LNHDA and CDR2 as SQIVND (reference sequence). The CDR3 is 15 residues long. V dropped 4 bases and J dropped 0; count of bases not matched to a gene: 3. CDR3 DNA: TGTGCCAGTAGTACAGGGACAGATAGCAATCAGCCCCAGCATTTT. It is translated as CASSTGTDSNQPQHF.

The chain combines TRBV18 with TRBJ2-2; 7 bases are a match to TRBD1. The V and J ends lost 5 bases and 0 bases, in that order; junction bases with no gene match: 3. This CDR3 is 15 amino acids long. From germline, CDR1 is KGHSH and CDR2 LQKENI. CDR3 sequence: CASSATGPNTGELFF. In DNA form, the CDR3 reads TGTGCCAGCTCAGCGACAGGGCCGAACACCGGGGAGCTGTTTTTT.

The J gene is TRBJ2-1, the V gene TRBV6-5, with TRBD2 as a possible D gene (6 bases). The V end was cut by 2 bases, the J end by 2 bases, with 10 bases between. The CDR3 length is 15 residues. Germline CDR1 and CDR2: MNHEY and SVGAGI. Here the CDR3 reads CASSYGTSTYNEQFF. For the CDR3, the DNA is TGTGCCAGCAGTTACGGGACTTCTACCTACAATGAGCAGTTCTTC.